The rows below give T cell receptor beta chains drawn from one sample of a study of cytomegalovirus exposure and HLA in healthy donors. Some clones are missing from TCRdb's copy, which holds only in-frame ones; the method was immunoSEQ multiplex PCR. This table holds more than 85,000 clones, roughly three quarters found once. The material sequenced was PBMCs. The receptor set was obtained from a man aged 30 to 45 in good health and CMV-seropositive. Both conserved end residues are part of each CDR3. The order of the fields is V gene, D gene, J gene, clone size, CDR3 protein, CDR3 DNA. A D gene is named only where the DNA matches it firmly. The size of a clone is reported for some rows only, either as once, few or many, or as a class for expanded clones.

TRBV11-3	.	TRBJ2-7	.	CASSLSGFSYEQYF	TGTGCCAGCAGCTTGAGCGGGTTCTCCTACGAGCAGTACTTC
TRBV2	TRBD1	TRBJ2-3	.	CASRTGQGAPGTDTQYF	TGTGCCAGCAGAACGGGACAGGGGGCGCCTGGCACAGATACGCAGTATTTT
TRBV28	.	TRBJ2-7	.	CASSVSAYEQYF	TGTGCCAGCAGTGTTAGCGCCTACGAGCAGTACTTC
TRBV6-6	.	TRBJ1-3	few	CASSYTGTHSGNTIYF	TGTGCCAGCAGTTACACCGGGACACACTCTGGAAACACCATATATTTT
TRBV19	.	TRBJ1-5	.	CASSIREAQQPQHF	TGTGCCAGTAGTATTCGGGAGGCCCAACAGCCCCAGCATTTT
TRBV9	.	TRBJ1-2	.	CASSGGAKYGYTF	TGTGCCAGCAGCGGGGGAGCTAAGTATGGCTACACCTTC
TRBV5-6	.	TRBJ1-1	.	CASSQGWPTEAFF	TGTGCCAGCAGCCAGGGGTGGCCCACTGAAGCTTTCTTT
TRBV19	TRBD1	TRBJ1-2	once	CASRGRHYGYTF	TGTGCCAGCAGGGGGCGTCACTATGGCTACACCTTC
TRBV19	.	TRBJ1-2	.	CASNRVSGGYTF	TGTGCCAGTAATCGGGTATCCGGCGGCTACACCTTC
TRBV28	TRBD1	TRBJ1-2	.	CASTPQGASGYTF	TGTGCCAGCACTCCTCAGGGGGCAAGTGGCTACACCTTC
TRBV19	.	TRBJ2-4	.	CASRYGTLAKNIQYF	TGTGCCAGTAGATATGGGACTCTAGCCAAAAACATTCAGTACTTC